Listed below are T cell receptor beta chains from one sample, sequenced in a study of blood T cell repertoires in COVID-19. Assay: immunoSEQ multiplex PCR; the TCRdb copy retains only in-frame clones and omits some. The sample records 300,000 to 400,000 clones, around 87% being singletons. The sample was peripheral blood. The receptors come from a woman aged 55-70 years with COVID-19, enrolled during active disease. CDR3s include the opening cysteine and the closing phenylalanine or tryptophan. D genes are given only for firm matches. Clone sizes are given selectively: once, few, many, or a class where the clone is expanded.

>TRBV2|TRBD2|TRBJ2-7|-
TGTGCCAGCAGGGGGACTAGCGGGGGACCGGGAGAGCAGTACTTC
CASRGTSGGPGEQYF
>TRBV5-6|-|TRBJ2-5|-
TGTGCCAGCAGCTTGGGGTTAGGGCCGGGGGAAGAGACCCAGTACTTC
CASSLGLGPGEETQYF
>TRBV9|-|TRBJ1-4|-
TGTGCCAGAATTAAGAACAGCCTCCCAGAACCAAATGAAAAACTGTTTTTT
CARIKNSLPEPNEKLFF
>TRBV30|-|TRBJ1-1|-
TGTGCCTGGAAACCCGGACACTTGAACACTGAAGCTTTCTTT
CAWKPGHLNTEAFF
>TRBV19|TRBD1|TRBJ1-2|-
TGTGCCAGTAGTTATTACCTGGACAGGGGGGGCTACACCTTC
CASSYYLDRGGYTF
>TRBV5-1|-|TRBJ1-1|-
TGCGCCAGCAGCCCAGCTGAGGGAGGGTACACTGAAGCTTTCTTT
CASSPAEGGYTEAFF
>TRBV7-7|-|TRBJ1-3|-
TGTGCTAGCAGTCCGCTCCTAGGAAACACCATATATTTT
CASSPLLGNTIYF
>TRBV7-3|-|TRBJ1-1|-
TGTGCCAGCAGCTTACATCAGGGTGTGCGGACTGAAGCTTTCTTT
CASSLHQGVRTEAFF
>TRBV27|TRBD1|TRBJ1-2|once
TGTGCCAGCAGTCCCCTCCCGACAGGGAACGGCTACACCTTC
CASSPLPTGNGYTF
>TRBV5-1|-|TRBJ1-5|once
TGCGCCAGCAGCTTGGGGCAGGCCGGTTATAGCAATCAGCCCCAGCATTTT
CASSLGQAGYSNQPQHF
>TRBV18|-|TRBJ2-3|-
TGTGCCAGCTCACTACTGGACTCAGAGCAGCAGTATTTT
CASSLLDSEQQYF
>TRBV4-2|-|TRBJ2-1|-
TGTGCCAGCAGCCAATTTGGGCGGGACCAGTTCTTC
CASSQFGRDQFF
>TRBV27|TRBD1|TRBJ1-6|-
TGTGCCAGCAGTTTATCGATCGGTCGGACAGGGGGCTCACCCCTCCACTTT
CASSLSIGRTGGSPLHF
>TRBV5-4|-|TRBJ2-5|once
TGTGCCAGCAGCTTGGGCCAGTTCCAAGAGACCCAGTACTTC
CASSLGQFQETQYF
>TRBV28|-|TRBJ2-7|-
TGTGCCAGCTGGGGGACCGGGACATCTTCCTACGAGCAGTACTTC
CASWGTGTSSYEQYF
>TRBV19|-|TRBJ2-3|-
TGTGCCACCCAAAACACCAACACAGATACGCAGTATTTT
CATQNTNTDTQYF
>TRBV5-1|TRBD2|TRBJ2-2|-
TGCGCCAGCAGCTTGGGTTATACTAGCGGGGGAAAAAACACCGGGGAGCTGTTTTTT
CASSLGYTSGGKNTGELFF
>TRBV7-9|-|TRBJ2-7|-
-
CASSFAGGILEYF
>TRBV6-1|-|TRBJ2-3|-
TGTGCCAGCAGTGAACGTTCGGGTAGCACAGATACGCAGTATTTT
CASSERSGSTDTQYF
>TRBV3-1/TRBV3-2|-|TRBJ2-7|-
TGTGCCAGCAGCCGTATGTCCTACGAGCAGTACTTC
CASSRMSYEQYF
>TRBV6-5|-|TRBJ1-2|-
TGTGCCAGCAGCCGTACAGGGAACTATGGCTACACCTTC
CASSRTGNYGYTF
>TRBV7-3|-|TRBJ1-2|-
TGTGCCAGCAGCTTAATGGGGGCGAATCCTTTCTATGGCTACACCTTC
CASSLMGANPFYGYTF
>TRBV11-2|TRBD2|TRBJ2-7|-
TGTGCCAGCAGCCAACAGCGGGGGAGCTCCTACGAGCAGTACTTC
CASSQQRGSSYEQYF
>TRBV3-1/TRBV3-2|TRBD2|TRBJ2-1|-
TGTGCCAGCAGCCAAGGTTATAGCGGGGCATACAATGAGCAGTTCTTC
CASSQGYSGAYNEQFF
>TRBV30|-|TRBJ1-1|once
TGTGCCTGGAGTGTCCATTTGGGAGTGAACACTGAAGCTTTCTTT
CAWSVHLGVNTEAFF
>TRBV15|-|TRBJ2-7|-
TGTGCCACCAGCAGAGATGGAGGACTCGGAAGGCGCGAGCAGTACTTC
CATSRDGGLGRREQYF
>TRBV6-5|-|TRBJ1-2|few
TGTGCCAGCAGTTGGGGAGGGAACTATGGCTACACCTTC
CASSWGGNYGYTF
>TRBV5-1|TRBD2|TRBJ2-5|-
TGCGCCAGCAGCTTTGGCGGACTAGCGGGGGGCAGAGAGACCCAGTACTTC
CASSFGGLAGGRETQYF
>TRBV3-1/TRBV3-2|TRBD1|TRBJ2-2|-
TGTGCCAGCAGCCACAGGGGGACGAACACCGGGGAGCTGTTTTTT
CASSHRGTNTGELFF
>TRBV24-1|-|TRBJ1-1|-
TGTGCCACCAGTGATGCTAAGAACACTGAAGCTTTCTTT
CATSDAKNTEAFF
>TRBV18|-|TRBJ1-4|once
TGTGCCAGCTCACCGTCGGCTAATGAAAAACTGTTTTTT
CASSPSANEKLFF
>TRBV29-1|TRBD1|TRBJ1-1|-
TGCAGCGTTGTCGGCAGGGGGCGAACTGAAGCTTTCTTT
CSVVGRGRTEAFF
>TRBV2|-|TRBJ1-2|-
TGTGCCAGCAGGAGACAGGCTGGCTACACCTTC
CASRRQAGYTF
>TRBV28|TRBD2|TRBJ2-3|-
TGTGCCAGCAGCAACCGACTAGCGGGGGCAGATACGCAGTATTTT
CASSNRLAGADTQYF
>TRBV20-1|-|TRBJ1-6|few
TGCAGTGCGGGCTCACCCCTCCACTTT
CSAGSPLHF
>TRBV9|-|TRBJ2-1|-
TGTGCCAGCAGCGTAGCGCCAGGTTCCGGGGTGAATGAGCAGTTCTTC
CASSVAPGSGVNEQFF
>TRBV20-1|-|TRBJ1-3|-
TGCAGTGCTAGTTCGGTTGGAAACACCATATATTTT
CSASSVGNTIYF
>TRBV27|TRBD1|TRBJ1-1|-
TGTGCCAGCAGCCGGACAGGGGCCCGGGACACTGAAGCTTTCTTT
CASSRTGARDTEAFF
>TRBV7-6|TRBD1|TRBJ2-5|-
TGTGCCAGCACCTACGGGACAGCCAGGGAGACCCAGTACTTC
CASTYGTARETQYF
>TRBV12-2|-|TRBJ1-2|-
TGTGCAAGTCGCTTGGGCCATACGGGCGGACTCTATGGCTACACCTTC
CASRLGHTGGLYGYTF
>TRBV30|-|TRBJ1-5|-
TGTGCCTGGAGTGTACGGGGGGGAAGTCAGCCCCAGCATTTT
CAWSVRGGSQPQHF
>TRBV6-5|-|TRBJ2-2|-
TGTGCCAGCAGCCTAAGGACAGTCACCGGGGAGCTGTTTTTT
CASSLRTVTGELFF
>TRBV30|TRBD1|TRBJ2-5|-
TGTGCCTGGGGGGACAGGGTGCGGGAGACCCAGTACTTC
CAWGDRVRETQYF
>TRBV30|TRBD1|TRBJ2-5|-
TGTGCCTGGATTGGACAGGGGAGGACCCAGTACTTC
CAWIGQGRTQYF
>TRBV19|-|TRBJ2-6|-
TGTGCCAGTAGCAATATAGTAAGCTCTGGGGCCAACGTCCTGACTTTC
CASSNIVSSGANVLTF
>TRBV6-5|TRBD1|TRBJ2-7|-
TGTGCCAGCAGAGTGGGACAGTACTCCTACGAGCAGTACTTC
CASRVGQYSYEQYF
>TRBV15|-|TRBJ1-6|-
TGTGCCACCAGCAGAGAGGGAGGGACGGGTTCACCCCTCCACTTT
CATSREGGTGSPLHF
>TRBV28|-|TRBJ1-2|once
TGTGCCAGCACTCTAGGGGCTAACTATGGCTACACCTTC
CASTLGANYGYTF
>TRBV6-5|TRBD1|TRBJ1-6|-
TGTGCCAGCAGCGTCTCGGGACAGGGCAATTCACCCCTCCACTTT
CASSVSGQGNSPLHF
>TRBV2|-|TRBJ2-7|-
TGTGCCAGCAGTGGACAGAGCTACGAGCAGTACTTC
CASSGQSYEQYF
>TRBV19|-|TRBJ1-5|once
TGTGCCAGTAGTTTCAGGGGAAGCAATCAGCCCCAGCATTTT
CASSFRGSNQPQHF
>TRBV6-5|-|TRBJ1-6|-
TGTGCCAGCAGTTACGGGGACTACCATAATTCACCCCTCCACTTT
CASSYGDYHNSPLHF
>TRBV11-2|TRBD2|TRBJ2-3|-
TGTGCCAGCAGCTTGGGGACTAGCGGGGGGAGGACAGATACGCAGTATTTT
CASSLGTSGGRTDTQYF
>TRBV11-2|-|TRBJ1-1|-
TGTGCCAGCAGCTTAGTGCTGGGCGACGGGGACACTGAAGCTTTCTTT
CASSLVLGDGDTEAFF
>TRBV5-1|TRBD1|TRBJ1-5|-
TGCGCCAGCAGCATGGGACAGGGCGGCAATCAGCCCCAGCATTTT
CASSMGQGGNQPQHF
>TRBV4-2|-|TRBJ2-3|-
TGTGCCAGCAGCCAAGACCCAGGACGAACGAGGGCTAGCACAGATACGCAGTATTTT
CASSQDPGRTRASTDTQYF
>TRBV19|-|TRBJ1-6|-
TGTGCCAGTAGTAGCGACCTAATGGGCGTTTATAATTCACCCCTCCACTTT
CASSSDLMGVYNSPLHF
>TRBV19|-|TRBJ1-2|-
TGTGCCAGTAGTCCGACAGTCATCTATGGCTACACCTTC
CASSPTVIYGYTF
>TRBV28|-|TRBJ1-4|-
TGTGCCAGCAGTTTATTCACCTCCGGAACTAATGAAAAACTGTTTTTT
CASSLFTSGTNEKLFF